The 8 T cell receptor beta chains below all came from one sample that was sequenced in a study of blood T cells in healthy people across ages. Next came a second PCR, run for 7 to 11 cycles, which used a sample-barcoded 5' primer along with a J-beta primer mix. TCRdb re-called the 5' RACE reads through MiXCR, storing one row per CDR3 protein. The sample lists hundreds of thousands of distinct CDR3 sequences; 58% were seen once. Sample: blood. The receptors originated from a man aged 55 to 70 in good health.

This chain links TRBV18 with TRBJ2-3; no clear D gene. Germline V gives CDR1 KGHSH, CDR2 LQKENI. The CDR3 covers 15 residues. Trimming stripped 3 bases from V and 0 bases from J, with 10 bases between. DNA for the CDR3: TGTGCCAGCTCACCGAGTCTCTCTAGCACAGATACGCAGTATTTT. This gives the protein CASSPSLSSTDTQYF.

The gene calls are TRBV5-1 and TRBJ2-1, with TRBD1 matching 7 bases. This CDR3 region has 18 residues. Trimming cost V 4 bases and J 0 bases; bases outside gene matches: 13. Germline V CDR1 and CDR2: SGHRS, YFSETQ. CDR3 bases: TGCGCCAGCAGCCAACTCGAAACCGGGACAGTCTCCTACAATGAGCAGTTCTTC. Protein: CASSQLETGTVSYNEQFF.

This clonotype has more than one count but fewer than ten. The V call is TRBV27, the J call TRBJ1-2; 9 nucleotides align to TRBD1. The CDR3 is 14 residues long. With V trimmed by 3 bases and J by 8 bases, 7 bases remained unmatched. Germline CDR1 and CDR2: MNHEY and SMNVEV (reference sequence). The chain's CDR3 is CASSFAGQGFGYTF. CDR3 nucleotide sequence: TGTGCCAGCAGTTTTGCGGGACAGGGTTTCGGCTACACCTTC.

This chain joins TRBV28 and TRBJ2-7; weak D call: TRBD2 (7 bases). Trimming cost V 4 bases and J 6 bases, with 19 bases left between them. This CDR3 contains 15 residues. The V gene's germline CDR1 is MDHEN and CDR2 SYDVKM. The CDR3 DNA reads TGTGCCAGCAGTTCCTTCGGGGGGCGACATGGCGAGCAGTACTTC. It is translated as CASSSFGGRHGEQYF.

The chain employs TRBV29-1 and TRBJ2-5; possible D gene TRBD2, 6 bases. The germline gives CDR1 SQVTM, CDR2 ANQGSEA. The CDR3 runs to 13 residues. Trimming took off 7 bases at V and 4 bases at J, with 16 bases between the two ends. Written as DNA, the CDR3 is TGCAGCGAGAAGGCCCCCGGGGGAGAGACCCAGTACTTC. Translated: CSEKAPGGETQYF.

The V call is TRBV4-1, the J call TRBJ2-5; TRBD2 agrees at 9 bases. The germline V gene has CDR1 MGHRA and CDR2 YSYEKL. The length of the CDR3 is 17 residues. Trimming took 1 base from V and 1 from J; bases not matched to a gene: 7. The CDR3 reads CASSQGFPSGIQETQYF. The CDR3 DNA reads as TGCGCCAGCAGCCAAGGATTCCCTAGCGGGATCCAAGAGACCCAGTACTTC.

In this sample, this clonotype turned up a few times. This rearrangement joins TRBV10-3 to TRBJ1-2, with D perhaps matching TRBD1 (5 bases). This CDR3 has 13 residues. V dropped 3 bases and J dropped 6 bases, with 11 bases sitting between them. Germline V gene sequence: CDR1 ENHRY, CDR2 SYGVKD. CDR3 coding DNA: TGTGCCATCAGTGACGGGACGTGGAATGGCTACACCTTC. It is translated as CAISDGTWNGYTF.

In its sample, this clonotype was seen a few times. The gene calls are TRBV5-1 and TRBJ1-1, with D possibly matching TRBD1 (5 bases). V was pared by 0 bases and J by 6 bases, with 9 bases between. The CDR3 extends over 13 amino acids. Germline V gene lookup returns CDR1 SGHRS and CDR2 YFSETQ. In nucleotides, the CDR3 is TGCGCCAGCAGCTTGGAAGGGGACCCTGAAGCTTTCTTT. It yields the protein CASSLEGDPEAFF.